This T cell receptor beta chain was recorded in a study of HIV-infected patients and healthy controls. Study outcomes and limitations: During therapy, HIV-associated CDR3s fell significantly in frequency, while CMV-associated CDR3s did not change significantly.

To note about this clonotype: Antigen: not known. One base away lies a much larger clone, so this may be a sequencing read error.

The germline V gene has CDR1 SGHKS and CDR2 YYEKEE (reference sequence). CDR3 size: 12 residues. Reverse transcription used roughly 480 ng RNA and constant-region primers for alpha and beta. Using multiplexing indices, alpha and beta chain libraries were generated apart by chain-specific third strand synthesis. After a brief PCR adding P5, P7 and a second index, roughly 24 amplification cycles followed. TCRdb re-analysed the 5' RACE reads in MiXCR, keeping a single row per CDR3 protein. The data hold some 15,000 distinct CDR3 sequences, with more than 8% observed a single time. No cell fractionation was done, so the repertoire covers all unsorted peripheral blood T cells.

What was sequenced was blood. The genes are TRBV5-5 and TRBJ2-7; D tentatively fits TRBD1 or TRBD2 (5 bases each). This sequence originates from an adult in good health. The CDR3 reads CASSLDGAGVNF. The CDR3 coding sequence is TGTGCCAGCAGCTTGGACGGGGCTGGAGTAAACTTC.